The 5 T cell receptor beta chains listed next were all sequenced from one sample in a study of regulatory T cells in long-lasting Graves disease. Researchers made TCR beta libraries by using iRepertoire HTBI primers and running Arm-PCR on CDR3 regions. In TCRdb, the multiplex PCR reads were re-called with MiXCR into one record per CDR3 protein. The table records roughly 400,000 distinct CDR3 sequences, 21% of them present only once. Time point defined: persistent/refractory GD, antithyroid drugs over 5 years with positive TRAb. The authors made the TCR library using RNA they extracted from PBMCs. This sample comprised peripheral blood mononuclear cells (PBMCs), obtained when the disease was refractory, from a patient treated with antithyroid drugs. These receptors all come from a female donor with Graves disease.

The sample holds a few counts of this clonotype. The rearrangement uses TRBV27 and TRBJ2-7; 8 bases fit TRBD2. Germline CDR1 is MNHEY and CDR2 is SMNVEV (reference sequence). This CDR3 has 15 residues. V was pared by 4 bases and J by 6 bases, with 11 bases of the junction left unmatched. CDR3 nucleotides: TGTGCCAGCAGTTACCTACGGGGGGGGGTCGGCGAGCAGTACTTC. This codes for CASSYLRGGVGEQYF.

This clonotype was found many times. The chain couples TRBV28 to TRBJ2-7, with D possibly TRBD2 on 5 matching bases. Germline V gene sequence: CDR1 MDHEN, CDR2 SYDVKM. CDR3 size: 15 residues. Trimming stripped 6 bases from V and 0 bases from J, with 15 bases between. The CDR3 sequence is CASSTPGGSSYEQYF. The CDR3 DNA reads as TGTGCCAGCAGCACTCCCGGTGGGAGCTCCTACGAGCAGTACTTC.

Many counts were recorded for this clonotype. V is TRBV5-4 and J is TRBJ2-7; D call uncertain. The CDR3 totals 13 residues. In germline, CDR1 is SGHNT, CDR2 YYREEE (reference sequence). Deletions cut 5 bases from V and 6 bases from J, with 15 bases between. As DNA, the CDR3 is TGTGCCAGCAGGGACGTCCTCCGTGGCGAGCAGTACTTC. Translated, it gives CASRDVLRGEQYF.

There are a few counts of this clonotype. CDR3 in amino acids: CASSMLWGDEQYF. CDR3 coding DNA: TGTGCCAGCAGCATGCTCTGGGGGGACGAACAGTACTTC. This chain connects TRBV7-6 to TRBJ2-5, with a tentative D call TRBD2 (6 bases). V was pared by 5 bases and J by 11 bases, with 18 bases between. CDR3 length: 13 amino acids. Per germline, CDR1 SGHVS and CDR2 FNYEAQ.

This clonotype was seen many times. Germline and junction disagree at one end, which may indicate a read error. V and J are TRBV2 and TRBJ2-7, with D uncertain. Germline V gene data show CDR1 as SNHLY and CDR2 as FYNNEI. CDR3 size: 14 residues. CDR3 coding DNA: TGTGCCAGCAGGGAAGTGGAACAGACGGGCGAGCAGTACTTC. Amino acid sequence: CASREVEQTGEQYF. The whole variable domain, remainder taken from reference TRBV2 and TRBJ2-7, is EPEVTQTPSHQVTQMGQEVILRCVPISNHLYFYWYRQILGQKVEFLVSFYNNEISEKSEIFDDQFSVERPDGSNFTLKIRSTKLEDSAMYFCASREVEQTGEQYFGPGTRLTVT.